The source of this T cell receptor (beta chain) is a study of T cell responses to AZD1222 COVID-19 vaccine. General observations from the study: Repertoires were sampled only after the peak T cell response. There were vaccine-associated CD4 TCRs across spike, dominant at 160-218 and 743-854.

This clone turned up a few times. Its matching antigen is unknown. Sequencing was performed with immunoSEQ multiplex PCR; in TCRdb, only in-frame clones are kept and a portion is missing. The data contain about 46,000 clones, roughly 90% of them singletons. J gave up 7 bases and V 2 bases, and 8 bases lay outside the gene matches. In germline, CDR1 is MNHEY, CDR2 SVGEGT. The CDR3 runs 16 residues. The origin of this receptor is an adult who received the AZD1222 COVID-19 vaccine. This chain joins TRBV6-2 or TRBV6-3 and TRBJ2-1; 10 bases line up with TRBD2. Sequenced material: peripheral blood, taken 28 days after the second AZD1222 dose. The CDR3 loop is CASSYRLAGVGNEQFF. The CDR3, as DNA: TGTGCCAGCAGTTACAGGCTAGCGGGAGTGGGTAATGAGCAGTTCTTC.